The clone carrying this T cell receptor beta chain appeared many times. No antigen is known for it. TCRdb called the RACE reads again in MiXCR, with one record for every CDR3 protein. The sample contains about 85,000 distinct CDR3 sequences, about 8% of which appear only once. The time point is: pre-sensitization, week 0. Treatment indicated: therapeutic diphenylcyclopropenone sensitization with weekly scalp DPC. This specimen comes from a study of human T cells and chemical hapten exposure. Background on the study: There were per-sample TCR yield variations, arising mainly from small pooled library volume differences.

General study points: Versus controls, significantly more large CDR3 similarity clusters arose from expanded TCRs.

Sample: whole blood, taken in connection with sensitization to the hapten diphenylcyclopropenone (DPC). The receptor was isolated from a man aged 35-49 years with alopecia areata. Some clones in this sample may be carry-over from other donors' samples.

CDR3 protein: CASSPIGTGKNEKLFF. The DNA for the CDR3 is TGTGCCAGCAGCCCCATCGGGACAGGGAAGAATGAAAAACTGTTTTTT. V gene TRBV7-9 combines with J gene TRBJ1-4; 9 bases match TRBD1. J lost 5 bases, V lost 5 bases, and 9 bases had no gene match. CDR3 length: 16 amino acids. The germline CDR1 and CDR2 sequences are SEHNR and FQNEAQ (reference sequence).